Below, 30 T cell receptor beta chains from the same sample are listed, as sequenced in a study of Graves' ophthalmopathy and Graves' hyperthyroidism. Amplifying from RNA transcripts, the study obtained TCR beta CDR3 regions. HTBI primers primed a first-round RT-PCR, and a second-round multiplex PCR followed. Via MiXCR, TCRdb re-called the multiplex PCR reads, giving one row per CDR3 protein. The sample holds roughly 500,000 distinct CDR3 sequences; approximately 15% are singletons and the top ten take about 10%. Sequenced material: blood. These receptors were collected from a woman in her 30s with Graves' ophthalmopathy.

This clonotype was found many times. The chain employs TRBV15 and TRBJ1-2, with D unclear. V lost 0 bases to trimming and J lost 8 bases, with 4 bases between them. Per the germline V gene, CDR1 is LNHNV and CDR2 is YYDKDF (reference sequence). The CDR3 runs to 11 residues. The CDR3 bases are TGTGCCACCAGCAGAGATAGGGGCTACACCTTC. Translated: CATSRDRGYTF.

The J gene is TRBJ2-5, the V gene TRBV6-1; D might be TRBD2 (7 bases). V lost 6 bases and J 2 bases, leaving 16 bases between the germline ends. The CDR3 extends over 15 amino acids. Germline V gene data show CDR1 as MNHNS and CDR2 as SASEGT. CDR3 DNA: TGTGCCAGCAGGTGGGAGGGGGGAACTCAAGAGACCCAGTACTTC. Its translation is CASRWEGGTQETQYF.

In the case of this clonotype: Likely a read error: the CDR3 ends without its conserved phenylalanine or tryptophan. This CDR3 is CASAKTSSWETQYL. CDR3 DNA: TGTGCCAGCGCCAAGACTAGTAGTTGGGAGACCCAGTACCTC. V usage is TRBV6-1 and J usage is TRBJ2-5, with a tentative D call TRBD2 (6 bases). The CDR3 totals 14 residues. The germline V gene encodes CDR1 MNHNS and CDR2 SASEGT. The germline V and J ends were trimmed by 8 bases and 5 bases, with 18 bases remaining between them.

The sample holds many counts of this clonotype. The chain employs TRBV19 and TRBJ2-2; 8 bases agree with TRBD1. The CDR3 has 18 residues. V shed 6 bases and J 2 bases; nucleotides not matched to a gene: 14. CDR1 LNHDA and CDR2 SQIVND come from the germline V gene (reference sequence). In DNA form, the CDR3 reads TGTGCCAGTAGGACTCAAGAGACAGGGGATACTAACACCGGGGAGCTGTTTTTT. This codes for CASRTQETGDTNTGELFF.

Many counts were recorded for this clonotype. The chain employs TRBV30 and TRBJ1-2; D gene ambiguous. The germline V and J ends were trimmed by 0 bases and 8 bases, with 7 bases remaining between them. Germline-derived CDR1 and CDR2 are GTSNPN and SVGIG (reference sequence). This CDR3 spans 11 amino acids. The CDR3 is CAWSVLEGYTF. The CDR3 DNA follows: TGTGCCTGGAGTGTACTCGAAGGCTACACCTTC. The full variable domain, with the rest looked up from reference TRBV30 and TRBJ1-2, is SQTIHQWPATLVQPVGSPLSLECTVEGTSNPNLYWYRQAAGRGLQLLFYSVGIGQISSEVPQNLSASRPQDRQFILSSKKLLLSDSGFYLCAWSVLEGYTFGSGTRLTVV.

This clonotype was counted many times. This chain links TRBV15 with TRBJ2-7; D tentatively fits TRBD1 or TRBD2 (5 bases each). Germline V gene sequence: CDR1 LNHNV, CDR2 YYDKDF (reference sequence). CDR3 length: 15 amino acids. The V gene lost 0 bases and the J gene lost 2 bases, with 11 bases spanning the gap. The CDR3 spells CATSRDSGTTYEQYF. Here the CDR3 DNA reads TGTGCCACCAGCAGAGATTCAGGGACCACCTACGAGCAGTACTTC.

At least ten counts were recorded for this clonotype. This chain uses TRBV28 with TRBJ2-2; D ambiguous. This CDR3 spans 15 amino acids. V lost 5 bases and J 3 bases, leaving 13 bases between the germline ends. CDR1 and CDR2 from the germline V gene are MDHEN and SYDVKM. The CDR3 nucleotides are TGTGCCAGCAGTGCTCCGGTCCGCCACACCGGGGAGCTGTTTTTT. It specifies CASSAPVRHTGELFF.

This clonotype was detected ten times or more. The CDR3 DNA reads TGTGCCAGCAGCTCCCGGGACAGTTCCAACACTGAAGCTTTCTTT. Residues: CASSSRDSSNTEAFF. V gene TRBV12-3 or TRBV12-4 combines with J gene TRBJ1-1; 7 bases agree with TRBD1. This CDR3 has 15 amino acids. V dropped 6 bases and J dropped 2; count of bases not matched to a gene: 9.

This clonotype came up many times. The chain is built from TRBV12-3 or TRBV12-4 and TRBJ2-5; D could derive from TRBD1 or TRBD2 (5 bases each). Deletions cut 3 bases from V and 6 bases from J, with 11 bases between. The CDR3 is made up of 13 amino acids. The CDR3 DNA reads as TGTGCCAGCAGTTTGTCGGGACCGAAGACCCAGTACTTC. The encoded protein is CASSLSGPKTQYF.

This clonotype was seen a few times. The gene calls are TRBV11-2 and TRBJ2-2, with 9 bases lining up with TRBD1. Per the germline V gene, CDR1 is SGHAT and CDR2 is FQNNGV. V dropped 4 bases and J dropped 1; count of bases not matched to a gene: 10. The length of the CDR3 is 18 residues. The CDR3 loop reads CASSSLRNRGRNTGELFF. The DNA of the CDR3 is TGTGCCAGCAGCTCCCTCCGGAACAGGGGGCGGAACACCGGGGAGCTGTTTTTT.

There are many counts of this clonotype. The rearrangement joins TRBV6-1 to TRBJ2-4, with 9 bases lining up with TRBD1. The CDR3 is 17 residues long. Germline V gene data show CDR1 as MNHNS and CDR2 as SASEGT. V lost 5 bases and J lost 0; bases outside the gene matches: 8. The CDR3 DNA follows: TGTGCCAGCAGTAAGGGACAGGGCGAGTTAGCCAAAAACATTCAGTACTTC. Its translation is CASSKGQGELAKNIQYF.

This clonotype was counted at least ten times. The chain uses TRBV11-2 and TRBJ2-5; D might be TRBD1 (6 bases). CDR3 length: 18 residues. The germline CDR1 and CDR2 sequences are SGHAT and FQNNGV. V lost 0 bases and J lost 0, with 17 bases in between. The CDR3 DNA sequence: TGTGCCAGCAGCTTAGAGTACGGCAGGGGCCGGTACCAAGAGACCCAGTACTTC. Translating gives CASSLEYGRGRYQETQYF.

This chain uses TRBV10-3 with TRBJ2-2; 12 bases agree with TRBD2. The length of the CDR3 is 15 residues. After removal of 10 bases from V and 1 base from J, the junction contained 4 bases not matched to a gene. The V gene's germline CDR1 is ENHRY and CDR2 SYGVKD. CDR3 sequence reads: CATTGLAGNTGELFF. The DNA of the CDR3 is TGTGCCACTACGGGACTAGCGGGGAACACCGGGGAGCTGTTTTTT.

This chain uses TRBV7-8 with TRBJ1-5; the match to TRBD1 covers 8 bases. Trimming took 6 bases from V and 6 from J; bases not matched to a gene: 10. From germline, CDR1 is SGHVS and CDR2 FQNEAQ. This CDR3 spans 15 amino acids. CDR3 sequence: CASRVDREVSQPQHF. CDR3 nucleotides: TGTGCCAGCAGAGTGGACAGGGAAGTAAGTCAGCCCCAGCATTTT. Full variable domain (outside the CDR3, taken from reference TRBV7-8 and TRBJ1-5): GAGVSQSPRYKVAKRGQDVALRCDPISGHVSLFWYQQALGQGPEFLTYFQNEAQLDKSGLPSDRFFAERPEGSVSTLKIQRTQQEDSAVYLCASRVDREVSQPQHFGDGTRLSIL.

This sequence joins TRBV30 and TRBJ1-2; 9 nucleotides match TRBD1. The germline CDR1 and CDR2 sequences are GTSNPN and SVGIG (reference sequence). This CDR3 comprises 11 residues. V lost 7 bases, J lost 7 bases, and 4 bases stayed unmatched. The CDR3 DNA reads TGTGCCTCCGGACAGGGGTTTGGCTACACCTTC. This sequence encodes CASGQGFGYTF.

The chain employs TRBV11-2 and TRBJ2-7; 7 positions agree with TRBD1. The length of the CDR3 is 16 residues. Trimming at V came to 0 bases and at J to 1 base, leaving 6 bases not matched to a gene. CDR1 and CDR2 from the germline V gene are SGHAT and FQNNGV. CDR3 sequence reads: CASSLDLTGISYEQYF. The CDR3 nucleotides are TGTGCCAGCAGCTTAGATCTGACAGGGATATCCTACGAGCAGTACTTC.

V is TRBV7-9 and J is TRBJ2-7, with 8 positions matching TRBD1. Germline V lookup: CDR1 SEHNR, CDR2 FQNEAQ (reference sequence). The V segment lost 3 bases and the J segment 1 base; nucleotides outside the gene matches: 5. The CDR3 sequence is 15 residues long. CDR3 nucleotide sequence: TGTGCCAGCAGCTTCGACAGGGGCCGTTCCTACGAGCAGTACTTC. Residues: CASSFDRGRSYEQYF. Filled out from reference TRBV7-9 and TRBJ2-7, the complete variable domain reads DTGVSQNPRHKITKRGQNVTFRCDPISEHNRLYWYRQTLGQGPEFLTYFQNEAQLEKSRLLSDRFSAERPKGSFSTLEIQRTEQGDSAMYLCASSFDRGRSYEQYFGPGTRLTVT.

This clonotype was observed many times. The chain uses TRBV20-1 and TRBJ1-6; 8 bases agree with TRBD1. Germline V lookup: CDR1 DFQATT, CDR2 SNEGSKA (reference sequence). J was trimmed by 7 bases and V by 4 bases; bases with no gene match: 9. This CDR3 has 15 residues. The CDR3 DNA reads as TGCAGTGCTAAGCCGGAGGACAGGGACAATTCACCCCTCCACTTT. Translation gives CSAKPEDRDNSPLHF.

This clonotype came up many times. The chain employs TRBV18 and TRBJ1-1; no clear D. Trimming cost V 8 bases and J 0 bases, with 13 bases left between them. The CDR3 sequence is 14 residues long. Germline V CDR1 and CDR2: KGHSH, LQKENI. The DNA of the CDR3 is TGTGCCAGCCACGCGTCCCTGATGAACACTGAAGCTTTCTTT. It codes for CASHASLMNTEAFF.

This clonotype was recorded at least ten times. The rearrangement uses TRBV6-2 or TRBV6-3 and TRBJ1-1; the match to TRBD1 covers 8 bases. Per the germline V gene, CDR1 is MNHEY and CDR2 is SVGEGT. V trimming: 5 bases; J trimming: 6 bases; junction bases outside the gene matches: 11. The CDR3 has 15 amino acids. The CDR3 is CASSLFGQGASEAFF. The CDR3 coding sequence is TGTGCCAGCAGTCTGTTCGGACAGGGAGCTTCTGAAGCTTTCTTT.

The sample holds many counts of this clonotype. The chain joins TRBV28 to TRBJ2-7; D perhaps matches TRBD2 (5 bases). Trimming shortened V by 5 bases and J by 3 bases, and 14 bases separated the two germline ends. The CDR3 length is 14 residues. Germline lookup yields CDR1 MDHEN and CDR2 SYDVKM. DNA of the CDR3: TGTGCCAGCAGTGGCCCGGGGAAGGGCTACGAGCAGTACTTC. Residues: CASSGPGKGYEQYF.

This clonotype has at least ten counts. The V call is TRBV2, the J call TRBJ2-2; the match to TRBD2 covers 13 bases. This CDR3 spans 17 amino acids. CDR1 SNHLY and CDR2 FYNNEI come from the germline V gene. V shed 4 bases, J shed 0 bases, and the junction held 2 bases outside the gene matches. In DNA form, the CDR3 reads TGTGCCAGCAGTGCGACTAGCGGGGGGACGAACACCGGGGAGCTGTTTTTT. Translated: CASSATSGGTNTGELFF.

Regarding this clonotype: As the CDR3 is not closed by the conserved phenylalanine or tryptophan, this likely results from a read error. The limits of the CDR3 on the DNA are not certain, so only TCRdb's listed CDR3 is given. This sequence joins TRBV12-3 or TRBV12-4 and TRBJ1-2; the table assigns TRBD1, which was not confirmed against the DNA. 14 amino acids form the CDR3, both terminal residues included. The CDR3 sequence: CASSRQGWSYGYTL.

The CDR3 bases are TGTGCCAGCAGCGTAGAGACTACCACAGATACGCAGTATTTT. Its protein product is CASSVETTTDTQYF. The J gene is TRBJ2-3, the V gene TRBV9, with D maybe TRBD2 (5 bases). The CDR3 length is 14 residues. Germline lookup yields CDR1 SGDLS and CDR2 YYNGEE. V lost 0 bases to trimming and J lost 2 bases, with 7 bases between them.

The V gene is TRBV5-1, the J gene TRBJ2-2, with D hard to call. CDR1 is SGHRS and CDR2 is YFSETQ in the germline V gene. The CDR3 loop spans 14 amino acids. The germline V and J ends were trimmed by 1 base and 1 base, with 5 bases remaining between them. The CDR3 DNA reads TGCGCCAGCAGCTTGACCCTGAACACCGGGGAGCTGTTTTTT. The encoded protein is CASSLTLNTGELFF.

This clonotype was detected many times. V usage is TRBV5-1 and J usage is TRBJ2-7; 8 bases are shared with TRBD1. Germline lookup yields CDR1 SGHRS and CDR2 YFSETQ. J lost 5 bases, V lost 4 bases, and 8 bases had no gene match. This CDR3 region has 14 residues. CDR3 in DNA: TGCGCCAGCAGCGTATACAGGGGGTTCAACGAGCAGTACTTC. It yields the protein CASSVYRGFNEQYF.

The chain couples TRBV28 to TRBJ1-5; D ambiguous. V was shortened by 1 base and J by 6 bases, with 16 bases between the two germline ends. The CDR3 runs 16 residues. Germline V gives CDR1 MDHEN, CDR2 SYDVKM. The CDR3 loop reads CASSLSRLGLGQPQHF. The CDR3 region has the DNA TGTGCCAGCAGTTTATCCCGCCTCGGGTTAGGTCAGCCCCAGCATTTT.

This clonotype occurred many times. This chain uses TRBV6-1 with TRBJ1-2; 7 nucleotides line up with TRBD1. Germline-derived CDR1 and CDR2 are MNHNS and SASEGT. The CDR3 is 13 amino acids. Unmatched junction bases numbered 1, after V lost 4 bases and J lost 2 bases. The CDR3 region is CASSVQGNYGYTF. In DNA, the CDR3 is TGTGCCAGCAGTGTACAGGGGAACTATGGCTACACCTTC.

This clonotype was observed at least ten times. This chain links TRBV15 with TRBJ1-2; TRBD1 might be the D (6 bases). There are 17 residues in the CDR3. Germline lookup yields CDR1 LNHNV and CDR2 YYDKDF (reference sequence). Trimming shortened V by 4 bases and J by 4 bases, and 22 bases separated the two germline ends. This CDR3 reads CATSIGLGGPGTYGYTF. CDR3 in DNA: TGTGCCACCAGCATCGGTCTAGGGGGACCCGGAACCTATGGCTACACCTTC. Variable domain in full (rest from reference TRBV15 and TRBJ1-2): DAMVIQNPRYQVTQFGKPVTLSCSQTLNHNVMYWYQQKSSQAPKLLFHYYDKDFNNEADTPDNFQSRRPNTSFCFLDIRSPGLGDTAMYLCATSIGLGGPGTYGYTFGSGTRLTVV.

This clonotype came up many times. The chain joins TRBV5-1 to TRBJ1-1; no clear D gene. Trimming shortened V by 0 bases and J by 1 base, and 7 bases separated the two germline ends. This CDR3 contains 14 residues. CDR1 is SGHRS and CDR2 is YFSETQ in the germline V gene. The CDR3 here is CASSLGNRNTEAFF. DNA of the CDR3: TGCGCCAGCAGCTTGGGTAACAGGAACACTGAAGCTTTCTTT.